Presented here are 18 T cell receptor beta chains from one specimen sequenced in a study of blood T cell repertoires in COVID-19 (dated by TCRdb to the early 2020s). Receptor libraries were prepared by the immunoSEQ multiplex PCR assay. Here the immuneACCESS table is served through TCRdb, limited to in-frame sequences with V and J called. Missing clones are a known gap in these copies; in checked studies unresolved V genes cover under half, and the rest lacks a known reason. For this sample there are around 72,000 clones; 88% appear just once. The ten largest account for around 29% of the sample. The sample taken for sequencing was peripheral blood. Source of these receptors: a man in his fifties or sixties with acute or convalescent COVID-19.

The V and J genes are TRBV10-2 and TRBJ1-1; no reliable D call. In germline, CDR1 is WSHSY, CDR2 SAAADI. This CDR3 contains 13 residues. The V end lost 3 bases, the J end lost 1 base, and 6 bases lay between the germline ends. The CDR3, as DNA: TGCGCCAGCAGTGATTACGGGAACACTGAAGCTTTCTTT. Translation gives CASSDYGNTEAFF.

This clone was detected only once. The chain couples TRBV7-6 to TRBJ2-5; 7 bases align to TRBD1. CDR3 length: 15 residues. Losses at the gene ends were 7 bases for V and 5 bases for J; bases not matched to a gene: 13. Germline loops: CDR1 SGHVS, CDR2 FNYEAQ. CDR3 bases: TGTGCCAGCACCCTGGGGGCAGGGGGACGGGAGACCCAGTACTTC. It encodes CASTLGAGGRETQYF. The complete variable domain, with remaining parts taken from reference TRBV7-6 and TRBJ2-5, reads GAGVSQSPRYKVTKRGQDVALRCDPISGHVSLYWYRQALGQGPEFLTYFNYEAQQDKSGLPNDRFSAERPEGSISTLTIQRTEQRDSAMYRCASTLGAGGRETQYFGPGTRLLVL.

This chain's CDR3 is CASRIGGLNQPQHF. The CDR3 region has the DNA TGTGCCAGCAGGATAGGCGGCCTCAATCAGCCCCAGCATTTT. The chain combines TRBV6-6 with TRBJ1-5; D is uncertain. Trimming left V 6 bases short and J 3 bases short, with 12 bases between. This CDR3 has 14 residues. The germline V gene encodes CDR1 MNHNY and CDR2 SVGAGI (reference sequence).

J is TRBJ1-6 and V is TRBV12-3 or TRBV12-4; the D gene is possibly TRBD1 (5 bases). Deletions cut 4 bases from V and 7 bases from J, with 8 bases between. The CDR3 contains 13 residues. CDR3 nucleotide sequence: TGTGCCAGCAGTTCTTCAGGGAATTCACCCCTCCACTTT. Translation gives CASSSSGNSPLHF.

V usage is TRBV6-2 or TRBV6-3 and J usage is TRBJ2-5; 10 bases are a match to TRBD2. CDR1 and CDR2 (germline): MNHEY, SVGEGT. J was trimmed by 7 bases and V by 0 bases; bases with no gene match: 5. There are 15 residues in the CDR3. The CDR3 reads CASSYSTSGFGTQYF. CDR3 in DNA: TGTGCCAGCAGTTACTCGACTAGCGGGTTCGGGACCCAGTACTTC.

V usage is TRBV11-2 and J usage is TRBJ1-6; 7 bases map to TRBD1. Trimming took 4 bases from V and 0 from J; bases not matched to a gene: 3. This CDR3 comprises 16 residues. Germline lookup yields CDR1 SGHAT and CDR2 FQNNGV. Written as DNA, the CDR3 is TGTGCCAGCAGCTCGACAGGGAGCTCCTATAATTCACCCCTCCACTTT. It translates to CASSSTGSSYNSPLHF.

The chain links TRBV5-6 to TRBJ1-5; D call uncertain. The CDR3 loop spans 16 amino acids. Trimming removed 0 bases from V and 2 bases from J, with 12 bases in between. CDR1 SGHDT and CDR2 YYEEEE come from the germline V gene. The CDR3 is CASSLGRYLGNQPQHF. The CDR3, as DNA: TGTGCCAGCAGCTTGGGGCGGTATTTGGGCAATCAGCCCCAGCATTTT. Combining the CDR3 with reference TRBV5-6 and TRBJ1-5 gives the whole variable domain DAGVTQSPTHLIKTRGQQVTLRCSPKSGHDTVSWYQQALGQGPQFIFQYYEEEERQRGNFPDRFSGHQFPNYSSELNVNALLLGDSALYLCASSLGRYLGNQPQHFGDGTRLSIL.

CDR3 nucleotide sequence: TGTGCCAGCAGCCAGAGGACAGGCCGCAACACTGAAGCTTTCTTT. This codes for CASSQRTGRNTEAFF. The J gene is TRBJ1-1, the V gene TRBV7-2; 7 nucleotides agree with TRBD1. This CDR3 region has 15 residues. The V gene end was trimmed by 5 bases and the J gene end by 2 bases; junction bases not matched to a gene: 8. The germline V gene encodes CDR1 SGHTA and CDR2 FQGNSA.

The J gene is TRBJ2-3, the V gene TRBV6-2 or TRBV6-3; D uncertain. The germline V and J ends were trimmed by 4 bases and 3 bases, with 11 bases remaining between them. This CDR3 is 14 amino acids long. Germline loops: CDR1 MNHEY, CDR2 SVGEGT. CDR3 DNA: TGTGCCAGCAGTTCACAGTTTAGGACAGATACGCAGTATTTT. It encodes CASSSQFRTDTQYF.

The V gene is TRBV2, the J gene TRBJ2-7; the D gene is possibly TRBD1 (5 bases). V was trimmed by 1 base and J by 1 base, leaving 11 bases between them. Germline V gene lookup returns CDR1 SNHLY and CDR2 FYNNEI. This CDR3 contains 15 residues. Here the CDR3 reads CASSEGRGLSYEQYF. The CDR3 DNA is TGTGCCAGCAGTGAAGGTAGGGGTTTATCCTACGAGCAGTACTTC.

The chain links TRBV2 to TRBJ1-2; TRBD1 aligns across 7 bases. The V and J ends lost 3 bases and 14 bases, in that order; junction bases with no gene match: 6. Germline assignment: CDR1 SNHLY and CDR2 FYNNEI. This CDR3 comprises 11 residues. CDR3 loop: CASSDRGSRTF. In DNA form, the CDR3 reads TGTGCCAGCAGTGACAGGGGGTCCAGGACCTTC.

V and J are TRBV10-3 and TRBJ1-6; tentatively, D is TRBD1 (5 bases). V lost 2 bases, J lost 5 bases, and 16 bases lay in between. Germline V lookup: CDR1 ENHRY, CDR2 SYGVKD. This CDR3 spans 17 amino acids. The CDR3: CAISEPGGRLDNSPLHF. The DNA of the CDR3 is TGTGCCATCAGTGAGCCGGGGGGGAGATTAGATAATTCACCCCTCCACTTT.

The chain joins TRBV5-1 to TRBJ1-1; possible D gene TRBD1, 6 bases. The V and J ends lost 2 bases and 5 bases respectively, with 13 bases between them. The CDR3 has 14 residues. Germline V gene data show CDR1 as SGHRS and CDR2 as YFSETQ. In DNA form, the CDR3 reads TGCGCCAGCAGCTTCAGACAGGAGGAGACTGAAGCTTTCTTT. Translation gives CASSFRQEETEAFF. Filled out from reference TRBV5-1 and TRBJ1-1, the complete variable domain reads KAGVTQTPRYLIKTRGQQVTLSCSPISGHRSVSWYQQTPGQGLQFLFEYFSETQRNKGNFPGRFSGRQFSNSRSEMNVSTLELGDSALYLCASSFRQEETEAFFGQGTRLTVV.

This clone was observed a few times. The rearrangement uses TRBV12-3 or TRBV12-4 and TRBJ1-1; no definite D call. Deletions cut 6 bases from V and 0 bases from J, with 8 bases between. The CDR3 runs to 13 residues. The DNA for the CDR3 is TGTGCCAGCAGACCAGAAATGAACACTGAAGCTTTCTTT. Protein sequence: CASRPEMNTEAFF.

V gene TRBV27 combines with J gene TRBJ1-2; 12 nucleotides agree with TRBD1. The ends lost 4 bases at V and 8 bases at J; junction bases unmatched: 5. This CDR3 has 14 residues. Germline CDR1 and CDR2: MNHEY and SMNVEV (reference sequence). CDR3 sequence reads: CASSSGDRGLGYTF. DNA for the CDR3: TGTGCCAGCAGTTCAGGGGACAGGGGGCTCGGCTACACCTTC.

V is TRBV6-5 and J is TRBJ1-1; D might be TRBD1 (6 bases). Germline V gene data show CDR1 as MNHEY and CDR2 as SVGAGI. Trimming took 4 bases from V and 0 from J, leaving 9 bases between them. The CDR3 has 14 amino acids. The CDR3 sequence: CASSLQGLNTEAFF. The DNA of the CDR3 is TGTGCCAGCAGTTTACAGGGTTTGAACACTGAAGCTTTCTTT.

The V and J genes are TRBV19 and TRBJ1-5, with D perhaps TRBD1 (6 bases). Germline lookup yields CDR1 LNHDA and CDR2 SQIVND (reference sequence). V lost 3 bases, J lost 0 bases, and 12 bases lay in between. The CDR3 spans 16 residues. CDR3 region: CASSISTGTSNQPQHF. CDR3 nucleotides: TGTGCCAGTAGTATTAGTACAGGGACTAGCAATCAGCCCCAGCATTTT.

This sequence joins TRBV3-1 (or the pseudogene TRBV3-2) and TRBJ1-2; a weak D match, TRBD1 (5 bases). CDR1 is LGHDT and CDR2 is YNNKEL in the germline V gene (reference sequence). The CDR3 is 14 residues long. Trimming took off 4 bases at V and 1 base at J, with 10 bases between the two ends. CDR3 amino acids: CASSPTGDNYGYTF. The CDR3 bases are TGTGCCAGCAGCCCCACGGGGGATAACTATGGCTACACCTTC.